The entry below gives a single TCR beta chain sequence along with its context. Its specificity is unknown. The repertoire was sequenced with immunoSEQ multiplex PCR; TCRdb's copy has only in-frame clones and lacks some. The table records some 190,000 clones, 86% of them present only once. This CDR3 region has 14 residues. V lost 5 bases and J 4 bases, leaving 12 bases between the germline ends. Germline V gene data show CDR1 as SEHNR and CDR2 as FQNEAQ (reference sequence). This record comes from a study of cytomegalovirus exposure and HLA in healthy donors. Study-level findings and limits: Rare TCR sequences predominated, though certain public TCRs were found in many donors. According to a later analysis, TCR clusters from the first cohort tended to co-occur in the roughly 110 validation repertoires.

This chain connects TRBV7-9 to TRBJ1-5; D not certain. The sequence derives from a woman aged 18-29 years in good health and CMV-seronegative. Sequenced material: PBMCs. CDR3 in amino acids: CASSDVGGNQPQHF. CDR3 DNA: TGTGCCAGCAGCGACGTCGGAGGGAATCAGCCCCAGCATTTT.